This section outlines one T cell receptor (beta chain) sequence together with its context. TCRdb's table, derived via immunoSEQ multiplex PCR, lists solely in-frame clones and lacks some. The table includes 45,000 to 55,000 clones, about four fifths detected once. CDR1 SGHKS and CDR2 YYEKEE come from the germline V gene (reference sequence). This CDR3 comprises 13 residues. V lost 4 bases, J lost 4 bases, and 2 bases stayed unmatched. The data were obtained in a study of OX40 agonist ivuxolimab in advanced cancers. This chain connects TRBV5-5 to TRBJ2-5, with TRBD1 matching over 9 bases. This sequence originates from an adult with an advanced solid tumor such as melanoma, head and neck, liver or kidney cancer. Here the sequenced sample was CD4+ or CD8+ T cells sorted from blood, taken in a trial of the OX40 agonist ivuxolimab. The CDR3 reads CASSPTGGETQYF. The CDR3 bases are TGTGCCAGCAGCCCGACAGGGGGAGAGACCCAGTACTTC.